Presented here are 6 T cell receptor beta chains from one specimen sequenced in a study of T cell responses to AZD1222 COVID-19 vaccine. Data came from immunoSEQ multiplex PCR; TCRdb stores just in-frame clones and leaves some out. The sample has roughly 200,000 clones; roughly 93% are singletons. The material was peripheral blood, obtained 28 days after the second dose of the MenACWY control vaccine. The source of these receptors is an adult who received the MenACWY meningococcal vaccine as a control.

The chain joins TRBV12-3 or TRBV12-4 to TRBJ1-4; D remains unclear. The CDR3 loop spans 12 amino acids. With 6 bases removed from V and 6 bases from J, the gap between germline ends came to 8 bases. The CDR3 nucleotides read TGTGCCAGCAGCGATCAGGATGAAAAACTGTTTTTT. The encoded protein is CASSDQDEKLFF.

This clone has only one observation. The chain has TRBV7-6 and TRBJ1-5; D perhaps matches TRBD1 (6 bases). V dropped 5 bases and J dropped 6 bases, with 11 bases sitting between them. The CDR3 runs to 13 residues. Germline CDR1 and CDR2: SGHVS and FNYEAQ. CDR3 region: CASSATGLQPQHF. Written as DNA, the CDR3 is TGTGCCAGCAGCGCCACAGGGCTTCAGCCCCAGCATTTT. Based on the CDR3 plus reference TRBV7-6 and TRBJ1-5, the full variable domain is GAGVSQSPRYKVTKRGQDVALRCDPISGHVSLYWYRQALGQGPEFLTYFNYEAQQDKSGLPNDRFSAERPEGSISTLTIQRTEQRDSAMYRCASSATGLQPQHFGDGTRLSIL.

The rearrangement joins TRBV6-5 to TRBJ1-4; 11 bases are shared with TRBD1. The CDR3 runs to 14 residues. CDR1 is MNHEY, CDR2 SVGAGI, per germline. The junction had 5 bases not matched to a gene; V was cut back by 4 bases and J by 10 bases. The CDR3: CASSSGTGGLKLFF. CDR3 in DNA: TGTGCCAGCAGTTCCGGGACAGGGGGTTTAAAACTGTTTTTT.

The rearrangement links TRBV7-2 to TRBJ1-2; TRBD1 is a possible D gene (6 bases). This CDR3 is built from 14 residues. The V gene lost 2 bases and the J gene lost 5 bases, with 12 bases spanning the gap. Germline assignment: CDR1 SGHTA and CDR2 FQGNSA. In DNA form, the CDR3 reads TGTGCCAGCAGCTTAATGGGGGCTGGGTATGGCTACACCTTC. It specifies CASSLMGAGYGYTF. The entire variable domain, with the rest obtained from reference TRBV7-2 and TRBJ1-2, is as follows: GAGVSQSPSNKVTEKGKDVELRCDPISGHTALYWYRQSLGQGLEFLIYFQGNSAPDKSGLPSDRFSAERTGGSVSTLTIQRTQQEDSAVYLCASSLMGAGYGYTFGSGTRLTVV.

This chain connects TRBV11-3 to TRBJ1-5; D may be TRBD1 (6 bases). Germline lookup yields CDR1 SGHNT and CDR2 YENEEA. The CDR3 consists of 12 residues. CDR3 sequence: CALGGRRQPQHF. CDR3 in DNA: TGTGCATTAGGGGGTCGCCGTCAGCCCCAGCATTTT.

In the case of this clone: Other DNA sequences within the sample encode an identical CDR3. The CDR3 here is CASSLEGQMNTEAFF. CDR3 coding DNA: TGTGCCAGCAGCTTAGAGGGACAAATGAACACTGAAGCTTTCTTT. The genes are TRBV7-2 and TRBJ1-1, with D perhaps TRBD1 (6 bases). CDR1 and CDR2 (germline): SGHTA, FQGNSA. The CDR3 has 15 amino acids. Trimming left V 1 base short and J 0 bases short, with 9 bases between.